Shown below are 2 T cell receptor beta chains from a single sample sequenced in a study of regulatory T cells in long-lasting Graves disease. Time point of the sample: persistent/refractory GD, antithyroid drugs over 5 years with positive TRAb. PBMC RNA served as the TCR library source. According to the study, TCR beta libraries were built with iRepertoire HTBI primers and CDR3-region Arm-PCR. MiXCR, run by TCRdb on the multiplex PCR reads, gives a single entry per CDR3 protein. The sample holds 600,000 to 850,000 distinct CDR3 sequences, about 30% seen once. The sample in question was peripheral blood mononuclear cells (PBMCs), obtained when the disease was refractory, from a patient treated with antithyroid drugs. The source is a female donor with Graves disease.

This clonotype was recorded a few times. CDR3 DNA: TGTGCCAGCAATCGACAGGGGCGGAATGGCTACACCTTC. This translates into CASNRQGRNGYTF. The chain combines TRBV19 with TRBJ1-2; 8 bases agree with TRBD1. Germline V gives CDR1 LNHDA, CDR2 SQIVND (reference sequence). The CDR3 is 13 residues long. V was clipped by 9 bases and J by 6 bases; unmatched bases: 9. Full variable domain (missing parts from reference TRBV19 and TRBJ1-2): DGGITQSPKYLFRKEGQNVTLSCEQNLNHDAMYWYRQDPGQGLRLIYYSQIVNDFQKGDIAEGYSVSREKKESFPLTVTSAQKNPTAFYLCASNRQGRNGYTFGSGTRLTVV.

The V call is TRBV24-1, the J call TRBJ1-1; 9 nucleotides align to TRBD1. This CDR3 spans 14 amino acids. Germline V gene lookup returns CDR1 KGHDR and CDR2 SFDVKD. With 4 bases clipped from V and 6 bases from J, the junction kept 5 bases outside the gene matches. The CDR3 loop reads CATSDNTGGPEAFF. In nucleotides, the CDR3 is TGTGCCACCAGTGACAATACAGGGGGCCCTGAAGCTTTCTTT.